This is a list of T cell receptor beta chains from one sample in a study of radiation and T cells in renal cell carcinoma. Method: immunoSEQ multiplex PCR; TCRdb's copy keeps in-frame clones and lacks some. The sample lists 150,000 to 200,000 clones; 88% were seen once. This sample comprised blood, obtained from a patient whose treatment included radiotherapy and nephrectomy. These receptors came from a woman in her fifties or sixties with renal cell carcinoma. CDR3s include the opening cysteine and the closing phenylalanine or tryptophan. The order of the fields is J gene, clone size, V gene, D gene, CDR3 protein, CDR3 DNA. A D gene is named only where the DNA matches it firmly. Size values are once, few and many counts, or a class for expanded clones, and some rows have none.

TRBJ2-5 . TRBV30 TRBD1 CAWSPKGTGDGETQYF TGTGCCTGGAGTCCGAAAGGGACAGGGGATGGGGAGACCCAGTACTTC
TRBJ1-4 . TRBV10-3 . CAISEWGLGEKLFF TGTGCCATCAGTGAGTGGGGGTTGGGTGAAAAACTGTTTTTT
TRBJ2-7 . TRBV6-5 TRBD1 CASSFGQGPYEQYF TGTGCCAGCAGTTTCGGACAGGGACCCTACGAGCAGTACTTC
TRBJ2-5 . TRBV11-1 TRBD1 CASSLGDREQETQYF TGTGCCAGCAGCTTAGGGGACAGGGAGCAAGAGACCCAGTACTTC
TRBJ2-5 . TRBV6-1 . CASSEQSWETQYF TGTGCCAGCAGTGAACAGTCTTGGGAGACCCAGTACTTC
TRBJ2-7 once TRBV10-2 . CASRMGLLSYEQYF TGCGCCAGCCGCATGGGACTGTTATCCTACGAGCAGTACTTC
TRBJ2-5 . TRBV6-1 TRBD2 CASSDLLAGGPGETQYF TGTGCCAGCAGTGATCTCCTAGCGGGGGGGCCGGGGGAGACCCAGTACTTC
TRBJ2-7 . TRBV19 . CASSSTSKSYEQYF TGTGCCTCCTCAAGCACCTCAAAGTCCTACGAGCAGTACTTC
TRBJ1-6 . TRBV19 . CASSFGTPNSPLHF TGTGCCAGTAGTTTCGGGACACCTAATTCACCCCTCCACTTT
TRBJ1-6 . TRBV7-9 . CASSSSTVDNSPLHF TGTGCCAGCAGCTCATCGACAGTGGATAATTCACCCCTCCACTTT
TRBJ1-5 . TRBV4-1 . CASSEGINSNQPQHF TGCGCCAGCAGTGAGGGGATTAATAGCAATCAGCCCCAGCATTTT
TRBJ1-2 . TRBV19 . CASSGAGPKGYTF TGTGCCAGTAGTGGGGCAGGGCCAAAAGGCTACACCTTC
TRBJ2-2 . TRBV9 . CASSVGGTNTGELFF TGTGCCAGCAGCGTAGGCGGGACGAACACCGGGGAGCTGTTTTTT
TRBJ1-4 . TRBV6-1 . CASSPERGEKLFF TGTGCCAGCAGTCCGGAGAGGGGTGAAAAACTGTTTTTT
TRBJ2-2 . TRBV7-3 . CASSYIRTGELFF TGTGCCAGCAGCTACATCAGGACCGGGGAGCTGTTTTTT
TRBJ2-5 . TRBV6-1 . CATVGLTLGQETQYF TGTGCCACCGTCGGACTCACACTGGGCCAAGAGACCCAGTACTTC
TRBJ1-5 . TRBV5-8 . CASSLRGALYQPQHF TGTGCCAGCAGCTTAAGGGGAGCTCTTTATCAGCCCCAGCATTTT
TRBJ1-2 . TRBV19 . CASSIGEDLYGYTF TGTGCCAGTAGTATAGGAGAGGACCTCTATGGCTACACCTTC
TRBJ1-5 . TRBV19 TRBD1 CASSEYRGMNQPQHF TGTGCCAGTAGTGAATACAGGGGGATGAATCAGCCCCAGCATTTT
TRBJ1-3 . TRBV11-2 . CASSGDIRGNTIYF TGTGCCAGCAGCGGGGACATAAGGGGAAACACCATATATTTT
TRBJ2-7 . TRBV30 . CAWGVGTAHEQYF TGTGCCTGGGGGGTCGGGACCGCTCATGAGCAGTACTTC
TRBJ2-3 . TRBV5-8 . CASSRRSRQASTDTQYF TGTGCCAGCAGCCGCAGAAGTCGACAGGCTAGCACAGATACGCAGTATTTT